This T cell receptor beta chain is from a study of human T cells and chemical hapten exposure. Whole blood, unfractionated, served as the material for total RNA extraction. Library construction involved attaching unique molecular identifiers to individual cDNA molecules, which allowed quantitative, reproducible TCR counting. Per the original methods: Individual samples carried between about 20,000 and 700,000 TCRs, with some 100,000 as the median. TCRdb independently ran MiXCR on the 5' RACE reads; one entry per CDR3 protein. TCRdb assigned the V and J calls; the authors' analysis was not used. The data hold about 140,000 distinct CDR3 sequences, with around 4.1% observed a single time. Ten or more counts support this clonotype. The target antigen is unknown. Points from the study as a whole: TCRs above 1 in 1000 frequency did not change with DPC sensitization.

Germline assignment: CDR1 SGHDN and CDR2 FVKESK. The V end lost 2 bases, the J end lost 1 base, and 8 bases lay between the germline ends. The CDR3 covers 14 residues. The clonotype originates from a female donor in good health. The chain recombines TRBV14 with TRBJ1-1; TRBD1 might be the D (5 bases). The CDR3 sequence is CASSQIDRNTEAFF. CDR3 DNA sequence: TGTGCCAGCAGCCAAATCGACAGGAACACTGAAGCTTTCTTT.